The 21 T cell receptor beta chains reported below all come from one sample, sequenced in a study of vaccination and CD4 T cells after COVID-19. The sample's time point: late sampling 161 to 241 days after vaccination in a few convalescent patients. Treatment denoted: roughly 11-day PBMC culture with coronavirus spike peptide pools or control peptides (ViraFEST assay). These receptors have no identified antigens. Sequenced with the Oncomine TCR Beta short-read assay was DNA taken from cultured CD4+ T cells. MiXCR was run by TCRdb on the PCR reads, yielding one entry per CDR3 protein. Among about 15,000 distinct CDR3 sequences listed, roughly 50% were seen once. The material was CD4+ T cells from blood, cultured in vitro, obtained about 7 months after SARS-CoV-2 vaccination. The source is a human donor who had recovered from COVID-19.

This chain links TRBV20-1 with TRBJ2-1; a weak D match, TRBD2 (6 bases). Germline CDR1 DFQATT, CDR2 SNEGSKA (reference sequence). The CDR3 has 16 residues. V shed 6 bases and J shed 2 bases, with 20 bases lying between them. CDR3 bases: TGCAGTGCCAGCAGTTTGGCGGGAAGCACCTACAATGAGCAGTTCTTC. Amino acid sequence: CSASSLAGSTYNEQFF.

The V call is TRBV6-1, the J call TRBJ1-2; TRBD1 aligns across 7 bases. The CDR3 sequence is 16 residues long. With 6 bases clipped from V and 2 bases from J, the junction kept 12 bases outside the gene matches. Germline V gene data show CDR1 as MNHNS and CDR2 as SASEGT. CDR3 sequence: CASSPWETGDNYGYTF. The CDR3 region has the DNA TGTGCCAGCAGCCCGTGGGAAACAGGGGACAACTATGGCTACACCTTC.

This clonotype has just a few counts. The chain uses TRBV27 and TRBJ1-2; TRBD1 is a possible D gene (5 bases). Germline CDR1 and CDR2: MNHEY and SMNVEV (reference sequence). Trimming pared 2 bases from V and 1 base from J, leaving 11 bases between. There are 15 residues in the CDR3. The DNA for the CDR3 is TGTGCCAGCAGTTTAAAGGGGTACCGTAACTATGGCTACACCTTC. Residues: CASSLKGYRNYGYTF.

J is TRBJ2-5 and V is TRBV6-1; 10 bases agree with TRBD2. V lost 6 bases to trimming and J lost 5 bases; unmatched junction nucleotides: 3. The V gene's germline CDR1 is MNHNS and CDR2 SASEGT. The CDR3 contains 13 residues. CDR3 in amino acids: CASRLAGVETQYF. The CDR3 coding sequence is TGTGCCAGCAGGCTAGCGGGAGTCGAGACCCAGTACTTC.

This clonotype was seen more than once but under ten times. The chain employs TRBV7-2 and TRBJ2-2; TRBD2 aligns across 9 bases. The CDR3 contains 14 residues. The V gene's germline CDR1 is SGHTA and CDR2 FQGNSA. Trimming removed 6 bases from V and 10 bases from J; junction bases left unmatched: 9. This CDR3 reads CASSSAGGPLELFF. As DNA, the CDR3 is TGTGCCAGCAGTTCGGCGGGAGGGCCTCTGGAGCTGTTTTTT.

The V call is TRBV28, the J call TRBJ1-5; D gene uncertain. Per the germline V gene, CDR1 is MDHEN and CDR2 is SYDVKM. The CDR3 has 12 residues. V shed 1 base and J shed 6 bases, with 4 bases lying between them. CDR3 loop: CASSLYRQPQHF. The CDR3 region has the DNA TGTGCCAGCAGTTTATATCGTCAGCCCCAGCATTTT.

This clonotype turned up a few times. V is TRBV20-1 and J is TRBJ1-1; D gene unclear. V was cut by 5 bases and J by 7 bases, with 14 bases left in between. The CDR3 sequence is 12 residues long. CDR1 and CDR2 (germline): DFQATT, SNEGSKA (reference sequence). The CDR3 spells CSAGTQPLEAFF. CDR3 in DNA: TGCAGTGCTGGAACACAGCCCCTTGAAGCTTTCTTT.

The rearrangement links TRBV7-6 to TRBJ1-1; TRBD1 aligns across 9 bases. Germline CDR1 reads SGHVS; CDR2 reads FNYEAQ. J lost 6 bases, V lost 5 bases, and 7 bases had no gene match. The CDR3 spans 14 residues. The CDR3 protein is CASSKRDRAAEAFF. CDR3 in DNA: TGTGCCAGCAGCAAGAGGGACAGGGCAGCTGAAGCTTTCTTT.

The chain couples TRBV24-1 to TRBJ2-3, with D possibly being TRBD1 or TRBD2 (5 bases each). V gave up 9 bases and J gave up 2 bases, with 11 bases separating them. The CDR3 contains 13 residues. Germline V lookup: CDR1 KGHDR, CDR2 SFDVKD. The CDR3 is CATGGRDTDTQYF. For the CDR3, the DNA is TGTGCCACCGGGGGAAGGGACACAGATACGCAGTATTTT.

This clonotype was seen a handful of times. The V call is TRBV6-1, the J call TRBJ1-5; TRBD1 is a possible D gene (6 bases). Trimming removed 5 bases at V and 4 bases at J, with 21 bases between. The CDR3 loop spans 17 amino acids. CDR1 is MNHNS and CDR2 is SASEGT in the germline V gene. In DNA form, the CDR3 reads TGTGCCAGCAGTCCTAAAACAGGGTCCCTAGGAAATCAGCCCCAGCATTTT. This encodes CASSPKTGSLGNQPQHF.

V is TRBV6-1 and J is TRBJ1-1; D not certain. The CDR3 has 16 residues. The germline CDR1 and CDR2 sequences are MNHNS and SASEGT. The V gene lost 3 bases and the J gene lost 0 bases, with 14 bases spanning the gap. In DNA form, the CDR3 reads TGTGCCAGCAGTGATAACGAGAGGGCGGTGAACACTGAAGCTTTCTTT. It translates to CASSDNERAVNTEAFF.

V is TRBV6-1 and J is TRBJ2-5; D remains unclear. V dropped 8 bases and J dropped 0 bases, with 7 bases sitting between them. The V gene's germline CDR1 is MNHNS and CDR2 SASEGT. The CDR3 spans 12 residues. CDR3 nucleotide sequence: TGTGCCAGCGGCTCTTACCAAGAGACCCAGTACTTC. Translation: CASGSYQETQYF.

This sequence joins TRBV10-3 and TRBJ2-1; D might be TRBD2 (5 bases). Germline V gene sequence: CDR1 ENHRY, CDR2 SYGVKD. The V gene lost 3 bases and the J gene lost 0 bases, with 9 bases spanning the gap. This CDR3 region has 15 residues. This CDR3 is CAISDERSSYNEQFF. The CDR3 coding sequence is TGTGCCATCAGTGATGAGCGGAGCTCCTACAATGAGCAGTTCTTC.

This chain uses TRBV15 with TRBJ2-7; D not certain. V was trimmed by 0 bases and J by 2 bases, leaving 11 bases between them. The germline gives CDR1 LNHNV, CDR2 YYDKDF (reference sequence). The CDR3 covers 15 residues. This CDR3 reads CATSRETSRTYEQYF. For the CDR3, the DNA is TGTGCCACCAGCAGAGAAACGAGTAGGACCTACGAGCAGTACTTC.

This rearrangement joins TRBV20-1 to TRBJ2-3; 7 positions match TRBD1. V shed 4 bases, J shed 2 bases, and the junction held 6 bases outside the gene matches. The CDR3 sequence is 14 residues long. Germline loops: CDR1 DFQATT, CDR2 SNEGSKA (reference sequence). The DNA of the CDR3 is TGCAGTGCTACAAAGACAGGGCCCACAGATACGCAGTATTTT. Protein product: CSATKTGPTDTQYF.

The V call is TRBV6-1, the J call TRBJ1-2; 10 bases map to TRBD1. The CDR3 runs to 17 residues. Germline V gene lookup returns CDR1 MNHNS and CDR2 SASEGT. The junction had 16 bases not matched to a gene; V was cut back by 10 bases and J by 2 bases. DNA for the CDR3: TGTGCCACTAGAGGCCCCCGGGACAGGGGATCCAACTATGGCTACACCTTC. It codes for CATRGPRDRGSNYGYTF.

The chain joins TRBV5-4 to TRBJ1-1; unclear D gene. Trimming shortened V by 0 bases and J by 0 bases, and 9 bases separated the two germline ends. The CDR3 has 15 residues. Looked up from germline, CDR1 is SGHNT and CDR2 is YYREEE (reference sequence). The CDR3 region has the DNA TGTGCCAGCAGCTTGGACAGCGGGATGAACACTGAAGCTTTCTTT. Translated, it gives CASSLDSGMNTEAFF. Complete variable domain (other parts from reference TRBV5-4 and TRBJ1-1): ETGVTQSPTHLIKTRGQQVTLRCSSQSGHNTVSWYQQALGQGPQFIFQYYREEENGRGNFPPRFSGLQFPNYSSELNVNALELDDSALYLCASSLDSGMNTEAFFGQGTRLTVV.

V gene TRBV19 combines with J gene TRBJ1-6; no clear D. This CDR3 is built from 13 residues. V was pared by 9 bases and J by 0 bases, with 6 bases between. Germline loops: CDR1 LNHDA, CDR2 SQIVND (reference sequence). The DNA of the CDR3 is TGTGCCAGCGCCGGCTCCTATAATTCACCCCTCCACTTT. It encodes CASAGSYNSPLHF. Full variable domain (missing parts from reference TRBV19 and TRBJ1-6): DGGITQSPKYLFRKEGQNVTLSCEQNLNHDAMYWYRQDPGQGLRLIYYSQIVNDFQKGDIAEGYSVSREKKESFPLTVTSAQKNPTAFYLCASAGSYNSPLHFGNGTRLTVT.

The rearrangement joins TRBV15 to TRBJ2-3; 10 bases are a match to TRBD2. Germline trimming cut 0 bases from V and 4 bases from J; bases unmatched to any gene: 7. Germline V gene sequence: CDR1 LNHNV, CDR2 YYDKDF (reference sequence). This CDR3 region has 17 residues. This CDR3 reads CATSRDVLAGTADTQYF. DNA for the CDR3: TGTGCCACCAGCAGAGATGTACTAGCGGGAACGGCAGATACGCAGTATTTT.

The rearrangement links TRBV11-2 to TRBJ2-7, with D possibly matching TRBD2 (5 bases). Germline CDR1 reads SGHAT; CDR2 reads FQNNGV. V was shortened by 3 bases and J by 3 bases, with 15 bases between the two germline ends. This CDR3 is 15 amino acids long. The CDR3 DNA follows: TGTGCCAGCAGCTTTTCATCGGGCGGGTACTACGAGCAGTACTTC. It translates to CASSFSSGGYYEQYF.

This clonotype was recorded once. V usage is TRBV20-1 and J usage is TRBJ2-1; perhaps TRBD2 as D (6 bases). V was pared by 6 bases and J by 0 bases, with 18 bases between. CDR3 length equals 16 residues. CDR1 is DFQATT and CDR2 is SNEGSKA in the germline V gene (reference sequence). The CDR3: CSAKLADGSSYNEQFF. CDR3 nucleotides: TGCAGTGCAAAACTAGCCGACGGGAGCTCCTACAATGAGCAGTTCTTC.